This T cell receptor beta chain was found in a study of CD8+CD57+ T cells in acquired aplastic anemia. A few counts support this clonotype. The germline V and J ends were trimmed by 2 bases and 6 bases, with 20 bases remaining between them. There are 17 residues in the CDR3. Germline CDR1 SGHRS, CDR2 YFSETQ. Profiling that covered TCR beta VDJ and CDR3 relied on genomic DNA as its template. TCRdb redid the calling of the reads with MiXCR, one entry per CDR3 protein. The sample lists 180,000 or so distinct CDR3 sequences; 40% to 55% were seen once. This rearrangement joins TRBV5-1 to TRBJ1-4, with a possible D match to TRBD1 (5 bases). Specimen: sorted CD4+, CD8+, or CD8+CD57+ T cells (not recorded which) from PBMCs. The source of this sequence is a human donor in good health. DNA of the CDR3: TGCGCCAGCAGCTTCCCGGGGGAGCAGCGGGGGGATGAAAAACTGTTTTTT. It translates to CASSFPGEQRGDEKLFF.